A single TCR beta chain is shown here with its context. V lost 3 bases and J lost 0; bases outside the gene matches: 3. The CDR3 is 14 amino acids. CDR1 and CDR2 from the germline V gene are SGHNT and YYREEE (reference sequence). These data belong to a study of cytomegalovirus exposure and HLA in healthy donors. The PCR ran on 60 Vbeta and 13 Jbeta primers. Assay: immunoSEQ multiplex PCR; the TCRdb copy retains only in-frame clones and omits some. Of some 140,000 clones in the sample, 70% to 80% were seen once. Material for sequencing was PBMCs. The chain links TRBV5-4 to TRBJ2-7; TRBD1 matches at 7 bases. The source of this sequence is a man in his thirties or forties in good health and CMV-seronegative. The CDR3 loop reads CASSYRDSSYEQYF. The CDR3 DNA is TGTGCCAGCAGCTACCGGGACAGCTCCTACGAGCAGTACTTC.